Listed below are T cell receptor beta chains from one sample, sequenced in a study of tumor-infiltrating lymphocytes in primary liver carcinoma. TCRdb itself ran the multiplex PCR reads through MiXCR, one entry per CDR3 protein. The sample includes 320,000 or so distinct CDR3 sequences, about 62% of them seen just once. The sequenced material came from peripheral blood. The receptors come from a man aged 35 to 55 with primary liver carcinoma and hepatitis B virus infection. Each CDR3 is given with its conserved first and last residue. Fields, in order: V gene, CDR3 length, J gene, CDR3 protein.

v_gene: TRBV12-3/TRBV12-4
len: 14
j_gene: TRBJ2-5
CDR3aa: CASSHNRGGETQYF

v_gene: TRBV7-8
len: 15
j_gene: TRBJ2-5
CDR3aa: CASSLAATEQETQYF

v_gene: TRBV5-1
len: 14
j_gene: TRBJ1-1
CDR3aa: CASSSKGGVTEAFF

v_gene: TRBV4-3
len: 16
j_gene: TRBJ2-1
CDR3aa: CASSTTGTSRNNEQFF

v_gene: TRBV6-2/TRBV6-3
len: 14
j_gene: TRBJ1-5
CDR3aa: CASSSTVGFQPRHF

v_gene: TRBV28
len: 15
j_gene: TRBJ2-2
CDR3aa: CASGASGRHTGELFF

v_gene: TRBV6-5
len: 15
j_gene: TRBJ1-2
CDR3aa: CASSWSGTGSDGYTF

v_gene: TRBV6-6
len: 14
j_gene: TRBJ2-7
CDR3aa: CASRAGGSLYEQYF

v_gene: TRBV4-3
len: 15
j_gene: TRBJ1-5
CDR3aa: CASSQDWRGLQPQHF

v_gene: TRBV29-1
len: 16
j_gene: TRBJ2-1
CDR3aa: CSVGAGLGGSYNGQFF

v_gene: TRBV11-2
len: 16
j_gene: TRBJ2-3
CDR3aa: CTSSFSGVAGADTQYF

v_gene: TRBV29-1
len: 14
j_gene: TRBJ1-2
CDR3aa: CSARQGASNYGYTF

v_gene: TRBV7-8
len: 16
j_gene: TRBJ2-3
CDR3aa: CASSLVASGSTDTQYF

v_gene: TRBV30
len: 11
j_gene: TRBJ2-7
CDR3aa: CVWASGGEQYF

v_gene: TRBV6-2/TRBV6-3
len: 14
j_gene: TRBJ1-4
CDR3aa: CASNRGGTNEKLFF

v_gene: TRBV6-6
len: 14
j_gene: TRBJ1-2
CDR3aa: CASTLQSDSYGYTF

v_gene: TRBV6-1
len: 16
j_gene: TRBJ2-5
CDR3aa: CASSTAWTSDKETQYF

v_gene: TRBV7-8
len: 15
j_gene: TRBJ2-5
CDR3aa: CASSLGGTGKETQYF

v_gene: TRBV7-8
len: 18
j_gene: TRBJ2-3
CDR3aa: CASSLEGTRDIGSDTQYF

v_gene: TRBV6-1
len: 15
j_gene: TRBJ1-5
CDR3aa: CASKQQGSLDQPQHF

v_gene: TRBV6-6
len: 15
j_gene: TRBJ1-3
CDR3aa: CASNGQGLSGNTIYF

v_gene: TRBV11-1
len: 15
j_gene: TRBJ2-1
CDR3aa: CANSDSSSSYDEQFF

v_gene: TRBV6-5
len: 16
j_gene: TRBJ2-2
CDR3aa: CASRPKTGGFYGELFF